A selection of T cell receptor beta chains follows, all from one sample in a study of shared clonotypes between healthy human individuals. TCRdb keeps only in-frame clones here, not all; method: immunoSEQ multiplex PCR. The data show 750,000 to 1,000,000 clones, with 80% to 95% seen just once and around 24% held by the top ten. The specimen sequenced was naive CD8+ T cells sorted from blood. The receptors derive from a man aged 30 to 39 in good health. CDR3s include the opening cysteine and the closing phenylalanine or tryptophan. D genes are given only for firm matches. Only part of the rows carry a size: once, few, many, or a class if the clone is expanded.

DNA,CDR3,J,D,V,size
TGTGCCTGGAGCCGGGACACCCCAGGGCGTGGCTACACCTTC,CAWSRDTPGRGYTF,TRBJ1-2,-,TRBV30,-
TGTGCCACCAGCTTAGGGACAGGGGGCGTCCGCACTGAAGCTTTCTTT,CATSLGTGGVRTEAFF,TRBJ1-1,TRBD1,TRBV15,-
TGTGCCACCAGCAGACTTCCGGGACTAGAATACGAGCAGTACTTC,CATSRLPGLEYEQYF,TRBJ2-7,TRBD2,TRBV15,-
TGTGCCAGCAGCGTGGTCCCTAGCTCCTACAATGAGCAGTTCTTC,CASSVVPSSYNEQFF,TRBJ2-1,-,TRBV9,few
TGTGCCAGCAGTGAGACTAGCGGGACTCGCGGGGAGCTGTTTTTT,CASSETSGTRGELFF,TRBJ2-2,TRBD2,TRBV6-1,few
TGTGCCAGCAGCTTGGAGGGGGCCGGCGAGAACGAGCAGTACTTC,CASSLEGAGENEQYF,TRBJ2-7,TRBD1,TRBV5-4,-
TGTGCCAGCAGCCCCTCCGGACAGGGGAGGAATTTTGGAGATACGCAGTATTTT,CASSPSGQGRNFGDTQYF,TRBJ2-3,TRBD1,TRBV7-9,-
TGTGCCAGCAGCGGAGTGACTAGCGGGAGTCTCTTTAGCGGGGAGCTGTTTTTT,CASSGVTSGSLFSGELFF,TRBJ2-2,TRBD2,TRBV5-8,-
TGTGCCAGCAGCTCGAGAGAGAAGGGACAGGGGGCTCCCGGGGAGCTGTTTTTT,CASSSREKGQGAPGELFF,TRBJ2-2,TRBD1,TRBV7-9,-
TGTGCCAGCAGTACAGACGAAGGGCCCGGGGAGCTGTTTTTT,CASSTDEGPGELFF,TRBJ2-2,-,TRBV7-9,-
TGTGCCAGCTCAGGTGTTCAGCGGGAGTTATACAATGAGCAGTTCTTC,CASSGVQRELYNEQFF,TRBJ2-1,TRBD2,TRBV18,-
TGTGCCAGCAGCTTAGGGATTAATGAAAAACTGTTTTTT,CASSLGINEKLFF,TRBJ1-4,-,TRBV7-9,-
TGTGCCAGCAGCTTAGTACCCCCCCCTAGGGCAGATACGCAGTATTTT,CASSLVPPPRADTQYF,TRBJ2-3,-,TRBV11-2,-
TGTGCCAGCAGACCAATTCGTGGGCCTTATAGCAATCAGCCCCAGCATTTT,CASRPIRGPYSNQPQHF,TRBJ1-5,-,TRBV28,-
TGCGCCAGCAGCCAAGATTCCAGCGGACCTATCAATGAGCAGTTCTTC,CASSQDSSGPINEQFF,TRBJ2-1,-,TRBV4-1,once
TGTGCCTGGACCCAGGGCCAGGGGGCTCTGGACGAGCAGTACTTC,CAWTQGQGALDEQYF,TRBJ2-7,TRBD1,TRBV30,few
TGTGCCAGCAGCGAGCTCCACTACGAGCAGTACTTC,CASSELHYEQYF,TRBJ2-7,-,TRBV28,-
TGCGCCAGCAGTGGTAGCGGGAGGAAGCGCACAGATACGCAGTATTTT,CASSGSGRKRTDTQYF,TRBJ2-3,TRBD2,TRBV5-1,-
TGTGCCAGCAGCTTTGAACGTTTCGGGAGGCATGAAAAAAATGAGCAGTTCTTC,CASSFERFGRHEKNEQFF,TRBJ2-1,TRBD2,TRBV7-8,-
TGTGCCAGCAGCCCGGCGGGGAGGGGTGAGCAGTTCTTC,CASSPAGRGEQFF,TRBJ2-1,TRBD2,TRBV7-6,-
TGCGCCAGCAGCTTGGAATTAGGGTCCTACGAGCAGTACTTC,CASSLELGSYEQYF,TRBJ2-7,-,TRBV5-1,-
TGTGCCAGCAGAGCAGGGGGCGAGGAGACCCAGTACTTC,CASRAGGEETQYF,TRBJ2-5,TRBD1,TRBV6-5,-
TGTGCCAGCAGCCGGAATCCAGGGGGGCAAGGGAACACTGAAGCTTTCTTT,CASSRNPGGQGNTEAFF,TRBJ1-1,TRBD1,TRBV2,once
TGTGCCAGCAGCCTAGGACAGGGGGGGAACACTGAAGCTTTCTTT,CASSLGQGGNTEAFF,TRBJ1-1,TRBD1,TRBV7-9,-
TGTGCCAGCAGCCCCGGGTCAGCGGCCTACGAGCAGTACTTC,CASSPGSAAYEQYF,TRBJ2-7,-,TRBV9,-
TGTGCTAGCGGGGGCTCTGGGGCCAACGTCCTGACTTTC,CASGGSGANVLTF,TRBJ2-6,TRBD2,TRBV6-6,-
TGTGCCAGCAGCTTACCCCATAGCGGGGGTAGCACAGATACGCAGTATTTT,CASSLPHSGGSTDTQYF,TRBJ2-3,TRBD2,TRBV7-9,-
TGTGCCAGCAGGCTACCCGGGACTAGCGGGAGTAATGAGCAGTTCTTC,CASRLPGTSGSNEQFF,TRBJ2-1,TRBD2,TRBV28,-
TGTGCCAGCAGTTTAATTGGCCCTGACCCTAGCAATCAGCCCCAGCATTTT,CASSLIGPDPSNQPQHF,TRBJ1-5,-,TRBV28,once
TGTGCCAGCAGCCCGCCTATGGGAGGGGGTCCCTCCTACAATGAGCAGTTCTTC,CASSPPMGGGPSYNEQFF,TRBJ2-1,-,TRBV13,once
TGCGCCAGCAGTGACCTAGCGGGAGAGAGCTCCTACGAGCAGTACTTC,CASSDLAGESSYEQYF,TRBJ2-7,TRBD2,TRBV10-2,-
TGTGCCAGCTCACCACCGAATGAAAAACTGTTTTTT,CASSPPNEKLFF,TRBJ1-4,-,TRBV18,-
TGTGCCTGGAGTCGGGACAGTTGGGGCACTGAAGCTTTCTTT,CAWSRDSWGTEAFF,TRBJ1-1,TRBD1,TRBV30,-
TGCAGCGGGACGCAGGGCTACGAGCAGTACTTC,CSGTQGYEQYF,TRBJ2-7,-,TRBV29-1,-
TGTGCCAGCAGGGATCCAGACAGAGTCGCGGTAGATACGCAGTATTTT,CASRDPDRVAVDTQYF,TRBJ2-3,-,TRBV11-2,-
TGCGCCAGCAGCTCAGGACAGGGGGCCTACAATGAGCAGTTCTTC,CASSSGQGAYNEQFF,TRBJ2-1,TRBD1,TRBV5-1,once
TGTGCCAGCAGTTACTCGAGCCTCTACGAGCAGTACTTC,CASSYSSLYEQYF,TRBJ2-7,-,TRBV6-5,-
TGTGCCAGCAGTTTATTCCACAGCCACTATGGCTACACCTTC,CASSLFHSHYGYTF,TRBJ1-2,-,TRBV27,-
TGTGCCAGCAGTTTAGGAGATAGCTCCTACGAGCAGTACTTC,CASSLGDSSYEQYF,TRBJ2-7,-,TRBV27,-
TGTGCCACCAGCAGAGTAAGACTACCTAGTAGCACAGATACGCAGTATTTT,CATSRVRLPSSTDTQYF,TRBJ2-3,-,TRBV15,-
TGTGCCAGCAGCTCCCGGACAGGCCAAGAGACCCAGTACTTC,CASSSRTGQETQYF,TRBJ2-5,TRBD1,TRBV5-4,-
TGTGCCAGTAGTATTGTAACTAGCCAACTGGAGACCCAGTACTTC,CASSIVTSQLETQYF,TRBJ2-5,-,TRBV19,-
TGCAGTGCAACAGAGAACACTGAAGCTTTCTTT,CSATENTEAFF,TRBJ1-1,-,TRBV20-1,-
TGTGCCAGCAGCCCAGTCACAGATACGCAGTATTTT,CASSPVTDTQYF,TRBJ2-3,-,TRBV11-2,-
TGTGCCAGCAGCTTAGGCCTAATGAGTTTGGCCCTAGAAGCTTTCTTT,CASSLGLMSLALEAFF,TRBJ1-1,-,TRBV13,-
TGTGCCAGCAGCCAGGAGGACAGGGTACGCACTGAAGCTTTCTTT,CASSQEDRVRTEAFF,TRBJ1-1,TRBD1,TRBV14,-
TGTGCCAGCAGCATCGGAGCTGGGACGCGTAACTACGAGCAGTACTTC,CASSIGAGTRNYEQYF,TRBJ2-7,-,TRBV7-2,-
TGTGCCAGCAGCTTAGATCTGTGGGCAGGGGCTGACCAAGAGACCCAGTACTTC,CASSLDLWAGADQETQYF,TRBJ2-5,-,TRBV11-2,-
TGTGCCAGCAGTGGCCGGACTAGCGGGAGGCAAGATACGCAGTATTTT,CASSGRTSGRQDTQYF,TRBJ2-3,TRBD2,TRBV2,-